The 28 T cell receptor beta chains below come from one sample, sequenced in a study of early T cells in non-severe SARS-CoV-2 infection. Each CDR3 protein is one row after TCRdb ran MiXCR on the 5' RACE reads. This repertoire shows tens of thousands of distinct CDR3 sequences, 12% found once; its top ten account for approximately 6.4%. The sequencing sample was made of whole blood. The source is an adult who was a healthcare worker with PCR-confirmed SARS-CoV-2 infection or an uninfected control (not recorded which).

This clonotype was seen many times. The rearrangement joins TRBV7-3 to TRBJ2-2; 15 nucleotides match TRBD2. The CDR3 has 18 amino acids. V lost 3 bases, J lost 5 bases, and 7 bases stayed unmatched. Germline V gene sequence: CDR1 SGHTA, CDR2 FQGTGA. The CDR3 DNA reads as TGTGCCAGCAGCTTCACCGGGACTAGCGGGGGGCGGACCGGGGAGCTGTTTTTT. Encoded protein: CASSFTGTSGGRTGELFF.

The chain employs TRBV5-1 and TRBJ2-7; D perhaps matches TRBD1 (6 bases). V was shortened by 4 bases and J by 2 bases, with 16 bases between the two germline ends. The CDR3 has 15 amino acids. Germline V gene lookup returns CDR1 SGHRS and CDR2 YFSETQ. In DNA form, the CDR3 reads TGCGCCAGCAGCAAACTTCAGGGGCCCCCCTACGAGCAGTACTTC. Translating gives CASSKLQGPPYEQYF.

This clonotype has a handful of counts. The gene calls are TRBV7-8 and TRBJ1-3; D is perhaps TRBD1 (5 bases). Trimming removed 0 bases at V and 2 bases at J, with 11 bases between. The CDR3 spans 16 residues. Germline CDR1 SGHVS, CDR2 FQNEAQ. This chain's CDR3 is CASSLAVGVAGNTIYF. The CDR3, as DNA: TGTGCCAGCAGCTTAGCGGTGGGGGTTGCTGGAAACACCATATATTTT.

This rearrangement joins TRBV12-3 or TRBV12-4 to TRBJ2-1; D is perhaps TRBD1 or TRBD2 (6 bases each). V lost 0 bases and J lost 10, with 16 bases in between. The CDR3 runs 15 residues. The CDR3, as DNA: TGTGCCAGCAGTTTAGCTCCGCGGGACAAAAGAGAGCAGTTCTTC. Protein product: CASSLAPRDKREQFF.

The chain couples TRBV5-1 to TRBJ1-1; D gene unclear. V dropped 0 bases and J dropped 0 bases, with 9 bases sitting between them. From germline, CDR1 is SGHRS and CDR2 YFSETQ. The CDR3 runs to 15 residues. CDR3 region: CASSLEGKLNTEAFF. Written as DNA, the CDR3 is TGCGCCAGCAGCTTGGAAGGGAAATTGAACACTGAAGCTTTCTTT. The full variable domain, completed using reference TRBV5-1 and TRBJ1-1, is KAGVTQTPRYLIKTRGQQVTLSCSPISGHRSVSWYQQTPGQGLQFLFEYFSETQRNKGNFPGRFSGRQFSNSRSEMNVSTLELGDSALYLCASSLEGKLNTEAFFGQGTRLTVV.

This clonotype turned up a few times. V usage is TRBV2 and J usage is TRBJ1-2, with a possible D match to TRBD1 (5 bases). The V gene's germline CDR1 is SNHLY and CDR2 FYNNEI. The CDR3 runs 15 residues. V was shortened by 7 bases and J by 0 bases, with 15 bases between the two germline ends. The chain's CDR3 is CASTTLRTSNYGYTF. The CDR3 coding sequence is TGTGCCAGCACCACACTGAGGACATCTAACTATGGCTACACCTTC. The full variable domain, its missing parts supplied by reference TRBV2 and TRBJ1-2, is EPEVTQTPSHQVTQMGQEVILRCVPISNHLYFYWYRQILGQKVEFLVSFYNNEISEKSEIFDDQFSVERPDGSNFTLKIRSTKLEDSAMYFCASTTLRTSNYGYTFGSGTRLTVV.

The table lists this clonotype with a few counts. The genes are TRBV7-3 and TRBJ2-7; 7 bases agree with TRBD1. V was pared by 2 bases and J by 7 bases, with 8 bases of the junction left unmatched. Germline lookup yields CDR1 SGHTA and CDR2 FQGTGA. The CDR3 runs 14 residues. CDR3: CASSLRDRSGEQYF. CDR3 coding DNA: TGTGCCAGCAGCTTACGGGACAGATCAGGGGAGCAGTACTTC.

This clonotype was observed a single time. This chain uses TRBV2 with TRBJ2-7; possibly TRBD2 for D (5 bases). The germline CDR1 and CDR2 sequences are SNHLY and FYNNEI. The CDR3 spans 13 residues. The germline V and J ends were trimmed by 6 bases and 2 bases, with 11 bases remaining between them. DNA for the CDR3: TGTGCCAGCAGCTGGACTCGCCCCTACGAGCAGTACTTC. It is translated as CASSWTRPYEQYF.

This chain uses TRBV7-9 with TRBJ1-2, with D maybe TRBD1 (5 bases). Trimming stripped 5 bases from V and 5 bases from J, with 12 bases between. CDR3 length: 13 amino acids. Germline V gives CDR1 SEHNR, CDR2 FQNEAQ (reference sequence). CDR3 loop: CASSKGRTYGYTF. The CDR3 DNA reads as TGTGCCAGCAGCAAAGGACGGACATATGGCTACACCTTC.

In this sample, this clonotype turned up many times. The gene calls are TRBV20-1 and TRBJ2-1, with D unclear. CDR3 length equals 12 residues. Trimming removed 4 bases from V and 6 bases from J, with 10 bases in between. The germline CDR1 and CDR2 sequences are DFQATT and SNEGSKA (reference sequence). Here the CDR3 DNA reads TGCAGTGCTACAATTTACAGCAATGAGCAGTTCTTC. Its translation is CSATIYSNEQFF.

This clonotype was detected many times. The gene calls are TRBV20-1 and TRBJ1-6; tentative D call: TRBD1 (5 bases). The germline V gene encodes CDR1 DFQATT and CDR2 SNEGSKA (reference sequence). V was trimmed by 0 bases and J by 9 bases, leaving 12 bases between them. The CDR3 is 14 amino acids. CDR3 DNA sequence: TGCAGTGCTAGAGAATCCGGGGGTGGTTCACCCCTCCACTTT. It codes for CSARESGGGSPLHF.

The chain carries TRBV28 and TRBJ2-3; 8 positions agree with TRBD1. V lost 3 bases and J lost 8; bases outside the gene matches: 7. The CDR3 length is 14 residues. Germline-derived CDR1 and CDR2 are MDHEN and SYDVKM. Written as DNA, the CDR3 is TGTGCCAGCAGTTTCCTGACAGGGGAGGTTACGCAGTATTTT. This sequence encodes CASSFLTGEVTQYF.

This clonotype was seen a few times. V and J are TRBV13 and TRBJ2-2; no clear D gene. V gave up 5 bases and J gave up 8 bases, with 12 bases separating them. The CDR3 is 13 amino acids. Germline lookup yields CDR1 PRHDT and CDR2 FYEKMQ (reference sequence). The CDR3 DNA follows: TGTGCCAGCAGCCCCGGAGCGAGTGGGGAGCTGTTTTTT. Translating it yields CASSPGASGELFF. Full variable domain (missing parts from reference TRBV13 and TRBJ2-2): AAGVIQSPRHLIKEKRETATLKCYPIPRHDTVYWYQQGPGQDPQFLISFYEKMQSDKGSIPDRFSAQQFSDYHSELNMSSLELGDSALYFCASSPGASGELFFGEGSRLTVL.

This clonotype was seen many times. The V call is TRBV19, the J call TRBJ2-1; 8 bases map to TRBD2. From germline, CDR1 is LNHDA and CDR2 SQIVND (reference sequence). The CDR3 sequence is 16 residues long. J was trimmed by 9 bases and V by 1 base; bases with no gene match: 11. The CDR3 DNA reads as TGTGCCAGTAGTATAGGATTGGCTAGCGGGTGGGGTGAGCAGTTCTTC. Translation: CASSIGLASGWGEQFF.

This rearrangement joins TRBV7-6 to TRBJ1-1; maybe TRBD1 (6 bases). The V end was cut by 4 bases, the J end by 4 bases, with 10 bases between. CDR1 and CDR2 from the germline V gene are SGHVS and FNYEAQ. The CDR3 is made up of 13 amino acids. CDR3 sequence: CASSYQGSTEAFF. The CDR3 nucleotides read TGTGCCAGCAGCTATCAGGGGAGCACTGAAGCTTTCTTT.

This clonotype appeared many times. CDR3 residues: CASSYPGTDTQYF. CDR3 bases: TGTGCCAGCAGTTACCCTGGCACAGATACGCAGTATTTT. The chain links TRBV6-5 to TRBJ2-3; no definite D call. The CDR3 extends over 13 amino acids. V was shortened by 2 bases and J by 1 base, with 4 bases between the two germline ends. CDR1 is MNHEY, CDR2 SVGAGI, per germline.

This chain links TRBV5-6 with TRBJ1-6, with 10 bases aligning to TRBD1. Germline V gene sequence: CDR1 SGHDT, CDR2 YYEEEE. There are 15 residues in the CDR3. The trim removed 2 bases at V and 9 bases at J, leaving 5 bases unmatched. The CDR3 is CASSFRDRGPSPLHF. Written as DNA, the CDR3 is TGTGCCAGCAGCTTCCGGGACAGGGGTCCTTCACCCCTCCACTTT.

The chain carries TRBV5-1 and TRBJ2-1; the D gene could be TRBD1 or TRBD2 (6 bases each). The germline V gene has CDR1 SGHRS and CDR2 YFSETQ. V was clipped by 4 bases and J by 4 bases, with 15 bases between them. There are 15 residues in the CDR3. CDR3 coding DNA: TGCGCCAGCAGCCCCGGTGTAGGGGGGTACAATGAGCAGTTCTTC. Encoded protein: CASSPGVGGYNEQFF. The full variable domain, its missing parts supplied by reference TRBV5-1 and TRBJ2-1, is KAGVTQTPRYLIKTRGQQVTLSCSPISGHRSVSWYQQTPGQGLQFLFEYFSETQRNKGNFPGRFSGRQFSNSRSEMNVSTLELGDSALYLCASSPGVGGYNEQFFGPGTRLTVL.

This clonotype came up many times. This chain uses TRBV13 with TRBJ2-5; TRBD1 agrees at 7 bases. Germline CDR1 is PRHDT and CDR2 is FYEKMQ (reference sequence). There are 16 residues in the CDR3. Unmatched junction bases numbered 10, after V lost 5 bases and J lost 1 base. In nucleotides, the CDR3 is TGTGCCAGCAGCCGGAGCGTAGGACAGGCCCAAGAGACCCAGTACTTC. It specifies CASSRSVGQAQETQYF.

Only a few counts were recorded for this clonotype. V and J are TRBV10-1 and TRBJ2-5; 8 nucleotides align to TRBD2. Germline assignment: CDR1 WNHNN and CDR2 SYGVQD (reference sequence). The CDR3 totals 14 residues. J lost 4 bases, V lost 3 bases, and 4 bases had no gene match. The CDR3 sequence is CASSESGGIETQYF. In DNA form, the CDR3 reads TGCGCCAGCAGTGAAAGCGGGGGTATAGAGACCCAGTACTTC.

This clonotype has just a few counts. The DNA for the CDR3 is TGTGCCAGCAGTTACGAGCGGGGGGGCACAGATACGCAGTATTTT. Its protein product is CASSYERGGTDTQYF. The rearrangement links TRBV6-6 to TRBJ2-3; 9 positions match TRBD2. CDR1 is MNHNY, CDR2 SVGAGI, per germline (reference sequence). The CDR3 loop spans 15 amino acids. Trimming removed 2 bases from V and 1 base from J; junction bases left unmatched: 1.

V usage is TRBV9 and J usage is TRBJ2-7; D gene uncertain. CDR3 length: 14 amino acids. The germline CDR1 and CDR2 sequences are SGDLS and YYNGEE. V was pared by 4 bases and J by 0 bases, with 11 bases between. CDR3 nucleotides: TGTGCCAGCAGCCGAAATACTCTCTCCTACGAGCAGTACTTC. As protein: CASSRNTLSYEQYF.

The sample holds many counts of this clonotype. The DNA for the CDR3 is TGCGCCAGCAGTCCGGGGGGGCAATACGAGCAGTACTTC. Translating gives CASSPGGQYEQYF. This rearrangement joins TRBV10-2 to TRBJ2-7; 8 nucleotides align to TRBD2. The CDR3 spans 13 residues. Unmatched junction bases numbered 4, after V lost 5 bases and J lost 4 bases. The germline CDR1 and CDR2 sequences are WSHSY and SAAADI.

This chain uses TRBV5-1 with TRBJ2-7; 9 bases match TRBD1. V lost 1 base to trimming and J lost 7 bases; unmatched junction nucleotides: 9. The germline CDR1 and CDR2 sequences are SGHRS and YFSETQ. The CDR3 is 15 amino acids. This chain's CDR3 is CASSLQGQGAWEQYF. In DNA form, the CDR3 reads TGCGCCAGCAGCTTGCAGGGACAGGGTGCTTGGGAGCAGTACTTC.

The chain recombines TRBV29-1 with TRBJ1-5; D gene uncertain. V lost 7 bases and J lost 4, with 14 bases in between. CDR1 and CDR2 from the germline V gene are SQVTM and ANQGSEA. The CDR3 sequence is 13 residues long. CDR3 loop: CSASNGHNQPQHF. As DNA, the CDR3 is TGCAGCGCTAGTAACGGGCATAATCAGCCCCAGCATTTT.

Of note for this clonotype: This may be a read error, as it is one base from a much larger clone. V usage is TRBV3-1 and J usage is TRBJ2-5; D uncertain. Germline V CDR1 and CDR2: LGHDT, YNNKEL (reference sequence). The CDR3 consists of 11 residues. V gave up 0 bases and J gave up 5 bases, with 1 base separating them. The CDR3 loop is CASSQDETQYF. In nucleotides, the CDR3 is TGTGCCAGCAGCCAAGACGAGACCCAGTACTTC.

This clonotype was detected ten times or more. The J gene is TRBJ2-6, the V gene TRBV27; D ambiguous. V gave up 5 bases and J gave up 0 bases, with 8 bases separating them. Germline CDR1 is MNHEY and CDR2 is SMNVEV (reference sequence). The CDR3 spans 15 residues. The CDR3 is CASSRLFSGANVLTF. In nucleotides, the CDR3 is TGTGCCAGCAGTCGACTCTTCTCTGGGGCCAACGTCCTGACTTTC.

The rearrangement uses TRBV11-2 and TRBJ2-1; D remains unclear. The V and J ends lost 5 bases and 4 bases respectively, with 6 bases between them. Germline CDR1 is SGHAT and CDR2 is FQNNGV. The CDR3 length is 12 residues. The CDR3 bases are TGTGCCAGCAGCGCTTATTACAATGAGCAGTTCTTC. Protein sequence: CASSAYYNEQFF.